A single sample gave rise to the 13 T cell receptor beta chains below, sequenced in a study of lymphopenia after photon versus proton radiotherapy. Clones were sequenced by immunoSEQ multiplex PCR, and TCRdb holds only the in-frame ones, with some missing. The sample lists tens of thousands of clones; 94% were seen once. The sequencing here drew on peripheral blood, taken from a patient treated with photon-based radiotherapy. These receptors were collected from a woman aged 45-65 years with cholangiocarcinoma.

The rearrangement links TRBV4-3 to TRBJ1-5; D unclear. Germline assignment: CDR1 LGHNA and CDR2 YSLEER. The length of the CDR3 is 15 residues. V dropped 0 bases and J dropped 0 bases, with 6 bases sitting between them. Here the CDR3 reads CASSQDRHSNQPQHF. In DNA, the CDR3 is TGCGCCAGCAGCCAAGATAGACATAGCAATCAGCCCCAGCATTTT.

The CDR3 DNA reads as TGTGCCACCAGCAGAGAGTGGGCAAGACAGTTGGGTGAAAAACTGTTTTTT. This translates into CATSREWARQLGEKLFF. This chain links TRBV15 with TRBJ1-4; D is perhaps TRBD1 (5 bases). This CDR3 is 17 amino acids long. V was pared by 0 bases and J by 7 bases, with 18 bases between. The V gene's germline CDR1 is LNHNV and CDR2 YYDKDF (reference sequence).

The chain links TRBV10-2 to TRBJ2-3; 7 bases map to TRBD2. V lost 7 bases to trimming and J lost 2 bases; unmatched junction nucleotides: 9. The CDR3 contains 15 residues. CDR1 and CDR2 from the germline V gene are WSHSY and SAAADI. CDR3 sequence: CASTERGVFTDTQYF. The CDR3 bases are TGCGCCAGCACCGAACGGGGGGTTTTCACAGATACGCAGTATTTT.

The chain has TRBV4-3 and TRBJ2-6, with D tentatively TRBD2 (5 bases). The V gene's germline CDR1 is LGHNA and CDR2 YSLEER. Trimming removed 4 bases at V and 0 bases at J, with 22 bases between. This CDR3 has 20 residues. The CDR3 reads CASSRRLGGPLGSGANVLTF. The CDR3 DNA sequence: TGCGCCAGCAGCCGGAGACTTGGAGGCCCCTTGGGCTCTGGGGCCAACGTCCTGACTTTC.

CDR3 nucleotide sequence: TGTGCCAGCGAGAAAGTGGGAGGCGGGGGCTACACCTTC. The encoded protein is CASEKVGGGGYTF. The rearrangement links TRBV6-1 to TRBJ1-2; D gene uncertain. The CDR3 length is 13 residues. The germline gives CDR1 MNHNS, CDR2 SASEGT. V lost 8 bases and J lost 8, with 18 bases in between.

The chain joins TRBV19 to TRBJ2-7; 10 nucleotides agree with TRBD2. The germline gives CDR1 LNHDA, CDR2 SQIVND (reference sequence). The CDR3 length is 14 residues. V lost 6 bases to trimming and J lost 2 bases; unmatched junction nucleotides: 4. CDR3: CASSPLAGAYEQYF. The CDR3 region has the DNA TGTGCCAGTAGCCCCCTAGCGGGGGCCTACGAGCAGTACTTC.

The rearrangement uses TRBV18 and TRBJ1-1, with no clear D. This CDR3 has 16 amino acids. Germline V gene lookup returns CDR1 KGHSH and CDR2 LQKENI. V lost 3 bases and J lost 0, with 14 bases in between. This chain's CDR3 is CASSPMAHGMNTEAFF. In DNA, the CDR3 is TGTGCCAGCTCACCTATGGCCCACGGTATGAACACTGAAGCTTTCTTT. Full variable domain (missing parts from reference TRBV18 and TRBJ1-1): NAGVMQNPRHLVRRRGQEARLRCSPMKGHSHVYWYRQLPEEGLKFMVYLQKENIIDESGMPKERFSAEFPKEGPSILRIQQVVRGDSAAYFCASSPMAHGMNTEAFFGQGTRLTVV.

V usage is TRBV10-3 and J usage is TRBJ2-2, with D possibly matching TRBD2 (6 bases). V was trimmed by 11 bases and J by 2 bases, leaving 18 bases between them. Germline values: CDR1 ENHRY, CDR2 SYGVKD. The CDR3 is 15 residues long. For the CDR3, the DNA is TGTGCCTCCAGTCGGGGGATATTCAACACCGGGGAGCTGTTTTTT. This translates into CASSRGIFNTGELFF.

The CDR3 DNA is TGCGCCAGCAGCCATGGTAGAAAGAATCGGGCTTTCTTT. The encoded protein is CASSHGRKNRAFF. The V and J genes are TRBV4-3 and TRBJ1-1; D not resolved. This CDR3 has 13 residues. Germline V CDR1 and CDR2: LGHNA, YSLEER. Trimming removed 3 bases at V and 11 bases at J, with 16 bases between.

The V call is TRBV27, the J call TRBJ1-1; D gene unclear. Trimming pared 4 bases from V and 11 bases from J, leaving 20 bases between. CDR3 size: 14 residues. Germline V gene sequence: CDR1 MNHEY, CDR2 SMNVEV (reference sequence). DNA of the CDR3: TGTGCCAGCAGTTCCACCAAGGCCCTATCGGGGGCTTTCTTT. Translating gives CASSSTKALSGAFF.

This clone was detected once. V is TRBV18 and J is TRBJ1-2; the D is unclear. Germline CDR1 and CDR2: KGHSH and LQKENI. The V and J ends lost 3 bases and 1 base respectively, with 9 bases between them. The length of the CDR3 is 14 residues. The CDR3 protein is CASSPGEINYGYTF. CDR3 bases: TGTGCCAGCTCACCTGGGGAAATTAACTATGGCTACACCTTC.

This rearrangement joins TRBV27 to TRBJ1-2; D is unclear. Trimming stripped 5 bases from V and 9 bases from J, with 16 bases between. From germline, CDR1 is MNHEY and CDR2 SMNVEV (reference sequence). CDR3 length: 13 residues. CDR3 coding DNA: TGTGCCAGCAGTACCGGCCCTTATAGGAGCTACACCTTC. The encoded protein is CASSTGPYRSYTF.

The DNA for the CDR3 is TGCAGCGTTGATATACACTCTAACTATGGCTACACCTTC. It codes for CSVDIHSNYGYTF. The V gene is TRBV29-1, the J gene TRBJ1-2, with D unresolved. There are 13 residues in the CDR3. CDR1 is SQVTM, CDR2 ANQGSEA, per germline. With 3 bases removed from V and 0 bases from J, the gap between germline ends came to 8 bases. Complete variable domain (other parts from reference TRBV29-1 and TRBJ1-2): SAVISQKPSRDICQRGTSLTIQCQVDSQVTMMFWYRQQPGQSLTLIATANQGSEATYESGFVIDKFPISRPNLTFSTLTVSNMSPEDSSIYLCSVDIHSNYGYTFGSGTRLTVV.